The clone carrying this TCR beta chain has ten or more counts. Its antigen remains unidentified. The entry originates in a study of CD8 T cells in ankylosing spondylitis. Study-level results: Disease-linked clones bore a CD8+ phenotype, appearing relatively rarely in peripheral blood. Significant enrichment of disease-linked clones was reported in matched ankylosing spondylitis synovial fluid.

The CDR3 contains 15 residues. Germline CDR1 and CDR2: SGDLS and YYNGEE. Trimming removed 0 bases at V and 5 bases at J, with 14 bases between. TCR beta libraries were made by quantitative 5'-RACE with molecular barcodes. One entry per CDR3 protein results from TCRdb running MiXCR on the 5' RACE reads. The sample shows thousands of distinct CDR3 sequences, about 3% of them seen only once. The clonotype was recovered from a female donor with ankylosing spondylitis or in good health (not recorded which). Material: blood, either unsorted or a sorted T cell fraction (not recorded which). The genes are TRBV9 and TRBJ1-2, with D tentatively TRBD1 (5 bases). In DNA form, the CDR3 reads TGTGCCAGCAGCGTAGACGGGGGGGAAGGGTATGGCTACACCTTC. It encodes CASSVDGGEGYGYTF.